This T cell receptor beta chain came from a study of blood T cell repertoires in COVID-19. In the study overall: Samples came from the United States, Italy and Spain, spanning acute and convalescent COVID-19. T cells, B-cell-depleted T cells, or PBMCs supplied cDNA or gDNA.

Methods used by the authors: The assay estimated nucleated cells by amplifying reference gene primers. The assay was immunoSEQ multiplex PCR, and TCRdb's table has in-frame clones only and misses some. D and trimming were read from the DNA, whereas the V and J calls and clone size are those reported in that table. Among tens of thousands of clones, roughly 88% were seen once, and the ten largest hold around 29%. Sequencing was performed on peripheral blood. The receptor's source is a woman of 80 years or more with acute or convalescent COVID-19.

The CDR3 spells CASSRGTGENGYTF. CDR3 sequence (DNA): TGTGCCAGCAGCCGCGGGACAGGGGAAAATGGCTACACCTTC. The chain employs TRBV5-4 and TRBJ1-2, with 10 bases identical to TRBD1. The CDR3 contains 14 residues. Germline CDR1 SGHNT, CDR2 YYREEE (reference sequence). V lost 4 bases and J lost 6; bases outside the gene matches: 6.